The table lists the clone carrying this TCR beta chain with many counts. Its antigen is not identified. These data originate in a study of CD8 T cells in ankylosing spondylitis. A quantitative 5'-RACE method, one with molecular barcodes, was used to make TCR beta libraries. TCRdb reanalysed the 5' RACE reads using MiXCR and keeps one entry per CDR3 protein. The table has roughly 350,000 distinct CDR3 sequences, less than 9.5% seen once. Overall study results and limits: Peripheral blood held disease-linked clones only at relatively low frequency, and these were CD8+. Several highly homologous variants made up a TCR beta motif that seemed to typify ankylosing spondylitis blood. Previous work reported some of these motif variants in the synovial fluid and blood of reactive arthritis. Reported data indicate significant enrichment of disease-linked clones within matched ankylosing spondylitis synovial fluid.

The specimen was blood, either unsorted or a sorted T cell fraction (not recorded which). This TCR derives from a male donor with ankylosing spondylitis.

The CDR3 reads CSASDRAPTEAFF. The CDR3 DNA sequence: TGCAGTGCTTCAGACCGGGCCCCCACTGAAGCTTTCTTT. This sequence joins TRBV20-1 and TRBJ1-1; D gene ambiguous. The CDR3 runs 13 residues. V was trimmed by 5 bases and J by 4 bases, leaving 14 bases between them. Germline assignment: CDR1 DFQATT and CDR2 SNEGSKA (reference sequence).